This entry lists 20 T cell receptor beta chains sequenced from one sample in a study of T cell repertoires in cytomegalovirus infection. Their recognized antigens are unknown. MiXCR, run by TCRdb on the reads, gives a single entry per CDR3 protein. Among about 700,000 distinct CDR3 sequences listed, roughly 30% were seen once. This sample comprised cultured PBMCs, obtained from culture after CMV antigen stimulation. The receptors here all came from a human donor in good health (CMV status not recorded). Some clones in this sample may be carry-over from other donors' samples.

V is TRBV4-1 and J is TRBJ2-5; D might be TRBD2 (6 bases). The CDR3 length is 19 residues. Trimming left V 0 bases short and J 5 bases short, with 25 bases between. Germline CDR1 and CDR2: MGHRA and YSYEKL. CDR3 residues: CASSQERGGTGVHSETQYF. As DNA, the CDR3 is TGCGCCAGCAGCCAAGAGAGGGGTGGGACTGGGGTCCATTCTGAGACCCAGTACTTC.

V gene TRBV25-1 combines with J gene TRBJ1-1, with D possibly matching TRBD1 (5 bases). From germline, CDR1 is MGHDK and CDR2 SYGVNS. V shed 1 base and J shed 6 bases, with 12 bases lying between them. The CDR3 totals 14 residues. The CDR3 here is CASSESVGDPEAFF. CDR3 coding DNA: TGTGCCAGCAGTGAATCTGTGGGGGATCCTGAAGCTTTCTTT.

The V and J genes are TRBV29-1 and TRBJ2-6; tentative D call: TRBD1 (6 bases). V lost 3 bases and J 2 bases, leaving 8 bases between the germline ends. CDR3 size: 14 residues. Germline V gene lookup returns CDR1 SQVTM and CDR2 ANQGSEA. The CDR3: CSVDTGTGANVLTF. CDR3 nucleotide sequence: TGCAGCGTTGATACAGGGACTGGGGCCAACGTCCTGACTTTC.

This chain uses TRBV20-1 with TRBJ1-2; D is undetermined. The CDR3 loop spans 12 amino acids. CDR1 is DFQATT, CDR2 SNEGSKA, per germline (reference sequence). V shed 7 bases and J shed 5 bases, with 14 bases lying between them. The CDR3 DNA reads TGCAGTGTCAGCTGGGAAAGATATGGCTACACCTTC. As protein: CSVSWERYGYTF.

The V and J genes are TRBV12-5 and TRBJ2-1; D may be TRBD1 (6 bases). Looked up from germline, CDR1 is LGHNT and CDR2 is FRNRAP. The length of the CDR3 is 11 residues. Trimming cost V 3 bases and J 10 bases, with 7 bases left between them. The CDR3 here is CASGLGTEQFF. Written as DNA, the CDR3 is TGTGCTAGTGGTTTAGGGACAGAGCAGTTCTTC.

The chain links TRBV27 to TRBJ1-6, with 9 bases that match TRBD1. The V gene's germline CDR1 is MNHEY and CDR2 SMNVEV (reference sequence). The CDR3 contains 16 residues. The ends lost 5 bases at V and 8 bases at J; junction bases unmatched: 10. CDR3 DNA sequence: TGTGCCAGCAGTACTCCGGGACAGGGCCTATATTCACCCCTCCACTTT. This sequence encodes CASSTPGQGLYSPLHF.

The rearrangement uses TRBV7-8 and TRBJ1-4; possibly TRBD1 for D (5 bases). The CDR3 loop spans 13 amino acids. The V end was cut by 5 bases, the J end by 8 bases, with 12 bases between. CDR1 and CDR2 from the germline V gene are SGHVS and FQNEAQ. CDR3 in amino acids: CASSGALGEKLFF. The CDR3 DNA sequence: TGTGCCAGCAGCGGGGCTTTAGGAGAAAAACTGTTTTTT.

This clonotype was observed a few times. The CDR3 sequence: CASSPVAGGTGELFF. The CDR3 DNA reads as TGTGCCAGCAGCCCCGTAGCGGGGGGGACCGGGGAGCTGTTTTTT. The chain recombines TRBV7-8 with TRBJ2-2, with TRBD2 matching over 11 bases. The germline gives CDR1 SGHVS, CDR2 FQNEAQ. This CDR3 comprises 15 residues. V shed 5 bases, J shed 5 bases, and the junction held 4 bases outside the gene matches.

This chain links TRBV6-2 or TRBV6-3 with TRBJ2-1; 8 positions match TRBD1. The CDR3 extends over 13 amino acids. Germline V gene data show CDR1 as MNHEY and CDR2 as SVGEGT. J lost 4 bases, V lost 4 bases, and 0 bases had no gene match. CDR3: CASSWDRYNEQFF. CDR3 nucleotides: TGTGCCAGCAGTTGGGACAGGTACAATGAGCAGTTCTTC.

The table lists this clonotype with a few counts. The chain has TRBV7-2 and TRBJ2-1, with 8 bases aligning to TRBD2. V shed 4 bases, J shed 8 bases, and the junction held 7 bases outside the gene matches. Germline V gene data show CDR1 as SGHTA and CDR2 as FQGNSA. The CDR3 is 14 residues long. The CDR3 loop is CASSYGTGGDEQFF. In DNA, the CDR3 is TGTGCCAGCAGCTATGGTACGGGGGGGGATGAGCAGTTCTTC.

This chain uses TRBV10-3 with TRBJ2-1; TRBD1 agrees at 7 bases. The CDR3 has 13 residues. From germline, CDR1 is ENHRY and CDR2 SYGVKD. After removal of 5 bases from V and 8 bases from J, the junction contained 6 bases not matched to a gene. The CDR3 coding sequence is TGTGCCATCAGTTTATTAGGGACAGATGAGCAGTTCTTC. This codes for CAISLLGTDEQFF.

This clonotype was seen at least ten times. The chain combines TRBV6-2 or TRBV6-3 with TRBJ2-5; 15 nucleotides line up with TRBD2. Germline CDR1 is MNHEY and CDR2 is SVGEGT. The CDR3 totals 16 residues. V trimming: 6 bases; J trimming: 2 bases; junction bases outside the gene matches: 4. The CDR3 region has the DNA TGTGCCAGCAGCTCTGGACTAGCGGGGGGGCAAGAGACCCAGTACTTC. Its protein is CASSSGLAGGQETQYF.

The chain combines TRBV28 with TRBJ2-3, with 7 bases identical to TRBD1. Germline-derived CDR1 and CDR2 are MDHEN and SYDVKM. This CDR3 region has 15 residues. Trimming cost V 10 bases and J 0 bases; bases outside gene matches: 10. CDR3 DNA: TGTGCCACTTCACCGACAGGGCAAAGCACAGATACGCAGTATTTT. Its translation: CATSPTGQSTDTQYF. The variable domain in full, completed from reference TRBV28 and TRBJ2-3, reads DVKVTQSSRYLVKRTGEKVFLECVQDMDHENMFWYRQDPGLGLRLIYFSYDVKMKEKGDIPEGYSVSREKKERFSLILESASTNQTSMYLCATSPTGQSTDTQYFGPGTRLTVL.

This clonotype was seen only a few times. The chain couples TRBV2 to TRBJ2-1, with 7 bases matching TRBD2. The length of the CDR3 is 15 residues. Germline V gives CDR1 SNHLY, CDR2 FYNNEI. The junction had 4 bases not matched to a gene; V was cut back by 1 base and J by 4 bases. The CDR3 region is CASSEEASGYNEQFF. The CDR3 DNA follows: TGTGCCAGCAGTGAAGAGGCTAGCGGTTACAATGAGCAGTTCTTC.

The chain uses TRBV6-2 or TRBV6-3 and TRBJ2-7; D may correspond to TRBD1 or TRBD2 (5 bases each). V shed 5 bases and J shed 7 bases, with 21 bases lying between them. The CDR3 has 15 amino acids. Germline V CDR1 and CDR2: MNHEY, SVGEGT. CDR3 DNA sequence: TGTGCCAGCAGTCGGTCCGGGACGACCTCCGGGGAGCAGTACTTC. Its protein is CASSRSGTTSGEQYF.

V and J are TRBV7-9 and TRBJ1-6, with D maybe TRBD1 (5 bases). V was shortened by 5 bases and J by 8 bases, with 19 bases between the two germline ends. This CDR3 is 16 amino acids long. Germline-derived CDR1 and CDR2 are SEHNR and FQNEAQ (reference sequence). As DNA, the CDR3 is TGTGCCAGCAGCCCCGAAGGGGCAGGAGGTTATTCACCCCTCCACTTT. This translates into CASSPEGAGGYSPLHF.

V is TRBV18 and J is TRBJ2-7; D not certain. Germline values: CDR1 KGHSH, CDR2 LQKENI. This CDR3 is built from 14 residues. The germline V and J ends were trimmed by 0 bases and 2 bases, with 8 bases remaining between them. The CDR3 region has the DNA TGTGCCAGCTCACCACCGGAACAGCCCTACGAGCAGTACTTC. It codes for CASSPPEQPYEQYF.

In its sample, this clonotype was seen a few times. The V call is TRBV6-1, the J call TRBJ1-3; the match to TRBD1 covers 7 bases. The CDR3 is 16 amino acids. Germline assignment: CDR1 MNHNS and CDR2 SASEGT. V dropped 5 bases and J dropped 2; count of bases not matched to a gene: 9. The DNA for the CDR3 is TGTGCCAGCAGTCCCGACTGGGACAGACCTGGAAACACCATATATTTT. Translating it yields CASSPDWDRPGNTIYF.

The sample holds many counts of this clonotype. V gene TRBV7-6 combines with J gene TRBJ1-4; D may be TRBD1 (6 bases). Germline-derived CDR1 and CDR2 are SGHVS and FNYEAQ. This CDR3 is 15 amino acids long. V was clipped by 5 bases and J by 5 bases, with 15 bases between them. This CDR3 is CASSEEGGMNEKLFF. The CDR3 DNA reads TGTGCCAGCAGCGAAGAGGGGGGTATGAATGAAAAACTGTTTTTT.

This clonotype was observed a few times. The J gene is TRBJ2-7, the V gene TRBV11-2, with D perhaps matching TRBD2 (6 bases). The ends were cut back, 4 bases at V and 3 bases at J, with 16 bases in the middle. Germline V gene sequence: CDR1 SGHAT, CDR2 FQNNGV. This CDR3 region has 15 residues. CDR3 sequence reads: CASSSIRDFLYEQYF. The CDR3 DNA reads as TGTGCCAGCAGCTCTATCCGGGACTTTCTCTACGAGCAGTACTTC.